The 4 T cell receptor beta chains below were found in one sample sequenced in a study of shared T cell receptors in the human thymus. The method was immunoSEQ multiplex PCR; TCRdb's version includes in-frame clones alone and lacks a portion of them. Here the sample spans some 700,000 clones, approximately 83% being singletons. These data were also reused for a study on human thymus T cells.

The specimen sequenced was thymocytes. These receptors all come from a girl under two years old with a congenital heart defect.

V is TRBV28 and J is TRBJ1-5; D perhaps matches TRBD1 (5 bases). Germline assignment: CDR1 MDHEN and CDR2 SYDVKM. This CDR3 has 18 residues. Trimming took off 11 bases at V and 3 bases at J, with 29 bases between the two ends. For the CDR3, the DNA is TGTGCCTCCTGTCAGACAGACCAAAAACTCCAACCCAATCAGCCCCAGCATTTT. It specifies CASCQTDQKLQPNQPQHF.

The chain combines TRBV6-1 with TRBJ1-3, with 9 bases lining up with TRBD1. The CDR3 runs 19 residues. Germline values: CDR1 MNHNS, CDR2 SASEGT. The J segment lost 1 base and the V segment lost 3 bases, leaving 13 bases of the junction unmatched. CDR3 in amino acids: CASSEEDRGLCLSGNTIYF. In DNA form, the CDR3 reads TGTGCCAGCAGTGAGGAGGACAGGGGTTTGTGTTTATCTGGAAACACCATATATTTT.

The chain is built from TRBV6-1 and TRBJ1-2; 7 bases agree with TRBD1. The CDR3 length is 13 residues. In germline, CDR1 is MNHNS, CDR2 SASEGT. V gave up 3 bases and J gave up 5 bases; unmatched junction bases: 3. The CDR3 DNA follows: TGTGCCAGCAGTGACACAGGGGTTTATGGCTACACCTTC. Amino acids: CASSDTGVYGYTF.

The count of this clone is one. The gene calls are TRBV11-2 and TRBJ1-3, with a tentative D call TRBD1 (5 bases). CDR1 and CDR2 from the germline V gene are SGHAT and FQNNGV. This CDR3 is built from 18 residues. The ends were cut back, 5 bases at V and 0 bases at J, with 20 bases in the middle. Written as DNA, the CDR3 is TGTGCCAGCAGCCATTTCGCCAGGGAAGGTGGCTCTGGAAACACCATATATTTT. It specifies CASSHFAREGGSGNTIYF.